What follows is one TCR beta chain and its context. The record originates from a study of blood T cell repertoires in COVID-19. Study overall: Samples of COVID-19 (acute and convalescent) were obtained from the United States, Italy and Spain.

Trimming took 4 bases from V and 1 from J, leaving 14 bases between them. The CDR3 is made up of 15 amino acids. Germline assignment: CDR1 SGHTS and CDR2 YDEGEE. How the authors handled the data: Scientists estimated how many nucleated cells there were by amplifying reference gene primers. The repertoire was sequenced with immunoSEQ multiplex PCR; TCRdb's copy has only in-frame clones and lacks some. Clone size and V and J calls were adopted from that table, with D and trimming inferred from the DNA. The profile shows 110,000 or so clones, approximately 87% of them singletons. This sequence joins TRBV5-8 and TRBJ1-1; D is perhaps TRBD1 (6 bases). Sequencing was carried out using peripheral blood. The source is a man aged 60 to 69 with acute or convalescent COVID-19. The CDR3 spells CASSLSRGPNTEAFF. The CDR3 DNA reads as TGTGCCAGCAGCCTATCCAGGGGTCCGAACACTGAAGCTTTCTTT.